A single sample is the source of the 23 T cell receptor beta chains below, sequenced in a study of blood T cell repertoires in COVID-19. Profiling relied on immunoSEQ multiplex PCR, and the TCRdb table lists in-frame clones only, not all of them. The data show around 360,000 clones, roughly nine tenths seen once. Material: PBMCs or T cells enriched from blood (not recorded which). These receptors all stem from a woman between 25 and 40 years old who had recovered from COVID-19.

The rearrangement uses TRBV5-1 and TRBJ1-1; TRBD1 is a possible D gene (5 bases). The CDR3 extends over 12 amino acids. The V end lost 4 bases, the J end lost 11 bases, and 15 bases lay between the germline ends. Per germline, CDR1 SGHRS and CDR2 YFSETQ. CDR3 DNA: TGCGCCAGCAGCCCCGGACAATCCGTCGCTTTCTTT. This gives the protein CASSPGQSVAFF.

This rearrangement joins TRBV9 to TRBJ1-4, with TRBD1 as a possible D gene (6 bases). This CDR3 is built from 14 residues. Germline loops: CDR1 SGDLS, CDR2 YYNGEE. Trimming stripped 4 bases from V and 3 bases from J, with 10 bases between. CDR3 loop: CASSRDIANEKLFF. The CDR3 region has the DNA TGTGCCAGCAGCCGGGACATAGCTAATGAAAAACTGTTTTTT.

The genes are TRBV2 and TRBJ2-1; 7 bases map to TRBD1. With 4 bases clipped from V and 6 bases from J, the junction kept 12 bases outside the gene matches. Germline CDR1 reads SNHLY; CDR2 reads FYNNEI. This CDR3 comprises 16 residues. The CDR3 DNA reads TGTGCCAGCAGTGGATGGAGAGGGGGCCCCCCCAATGAGCAGTTCTTC. Protein sequence: CASSGWRGGPPNEQFF.

This clone was counted a few times. V is TRBV6-5 and J is TRBJ1-1; 9 nucleotides line up with TRBD1. J lost 4 bases, V lost 4 bases, and 1 base had no gene match. CDR1 and CDR2 from the germline V gene are MNHEY and SVGAGI. CDR3 length equals 13 residues. The CDR3 protein is CASSSTGGTEAFF. CDR3 DNA sequence: TGTGCCAGCAGTTCGACAGGGGGCACTGAAGCTTTCTTT.

J is TRBJ2-1 and V is TRBV7-9; TRBD1 agrees at 7 bases. The germline V gene encodes CDR1 SEHNR and CDR2 FQNEAQ (reference sequence). After removal of 2 bases from V and 5 bases from J, the junction contained 6 bases not matched to a gene. This CDR3 has 15 residues. The CDR3 DNA reads as TGTGCCAGCAGCTTATCGGGACAGTATCACAATGAGCAGTTCTTC. It specifies CASSLSGQYHNEQFF.

J is TRBJ2-7 and V is TRBV5-1; 8 positions agree with TRBD1. The J segment lost 0 bases and the V segment lost 2 bases, leaving 1 base of the junction unmatched. The germline gives CDR1 SGHRS, CDR2 YFSETQ. The CDR3 is made up of 14 amino acids. The CDR3 sequence is CASSFGQGSYEQYF. The CDR3 DNA sequence: TGCGCCAGCAGCTTCGGACAGGGCTCCTACGAGCAGTACTTC.

The chain couples TRBV19 to TRBJ1-5, with 8 bases identical to TRBD1. The germline V gene has CDR1 LNHDA and CDR2 SQIVND (reference sequence). V dropped 9 bases and J dropped 7; count of bases not matched to a gene: 14. This CDR3 is 15 amino acids long. CDR3 region: CASSGRQGFGQPQHF. CDR3 nucleotides: TGTGCCAGCTCAGGGCGACAGGGGTTCGGGCAGCCCCAGCATTTT.

CDR3 loop: CASSKGGLDAETQYF. The CDR3 DNA follows: TGTGCCAGTTCAAAGGGGGGACTAGATGCGGAGACCCAGTACTTC. The genes are TRBV6-5 and TRBJ2-5, with 8 bases matching TRBD2. The length of the CDR3 is 15 residues. Germline CDR1 MNHEY, CDR2 SVGAGI. V trimming: 9 bases; J trimming: 5 bases; junction bases outside the gene matches: 14.

The chain has TRBV28 and TRBJ2-1, with D tentatively TRBD2 (6 bases). Germline-derived CDR1 and CDR2 are MDHEN and SYDVKM. This CDR3 region has 14 residues. The V end was cut by 8 bases, the J end by 8 bases, with 19 bases between. The CDR3, as DNA: TGTGCCAGCGATAGTGGGGGGAGACGCGATGAGCAGTTCTTC. Its protein product is CASDSGGRRDEQFF.

V gene TRBV7-3 combines with J gene TRBJ2-5; 10 positions match TRBD1. Germline values: CDR1 SGHTA, CDR2 FQGTGA. The CDR3 extends over 16 amino acids. V shed 3 bases, J shed 1 base, and the junction held 5 bases outside the gene matches. The CDR3: CASSFPGQGSQETQYF. In nucleotides, the CDR3 is TGTGCCAGCAGCTTCCCGGGACAGGGGAGCCAAGAGACCCAGTACTTC.

The chain uses TRBV6-5 and TRBJ2-7; 11 nucleotides match TRBD1. Germline V gene sequence: CDR1 MNHEY, CDR2 SVGAGI. CDR3 length: 15 residues. V shed 2 bases and J 4 bases; nucleotides not matched to a gene: 4. The CDR3 DNA sequence: TGTGCCAGCAGTTACGGGACAGGGGGAAAGTACGAGCAGTACTTC. Its protein product is CASSYGTGGKYEQYF.

In regard to this clone: This sample includes further DNA sequences coding for the same CDR3. The gene calls are TRBV7-8 and TRBJ2-7; TRBD1 matches 7 bases. Germline V gene sequence: CDR1 SGHVS, CDR2 FQNEAQ. V gave up 5 bases and J gave up 4 bases; unmatched junction bases: 2. This CDR3 is built from 12 residues. The CDR3 sequence: CASSLTGYEQYF. The CDR3 DNA reads as TGTGCCAGCAGCCTGACAGGGTACGAGCAGTACTTC. The entire variable domain, with the rest obtained from reference TRBV7-8 and TRBJ2-7, is as follows: GAGVSQSPRYKVAKRGQDVALRCDPISGHVSLFWYQQALGQGPEFLTYFQNEAQLDKSGLPSDRFFAERPEGSVSTLKIQRTQQEDSAVYLCASSLTGYEQYFGPGTRLTVT.

The chain is built from TRBV11-2 and TRBJ2-7; 7 bases line up with TRBD2. The CDR3 covers 14 residues. Trimming at V came to 3 bases and at J to 2 bases, leaving 4 bases not matched to a gene. Germline V gives CDR1 SGHAT, CDR2 FQNNGV. CDR3 in DNA: TGTGCCAGCAGCTTCCCGGGACTAACCTACGAGCAGTACTTC. Translating gives CASSFPGLTYEQYF.

This chain joins TRBV5-1 and TRBJ2-3, with 8 bases that match TRBD1. The CDR3 contains 15 residues. The V and J ends lost 3 bases and 4 bases, in that order; junction bases with no gene match: 7. Germline CDR1 SGHRS, CDR2 YFSETQ. As DNA, the CDR3 is TGCGCCAGCAGCTCGGGACAGGCGATGGCAGATACGCAGTATTTT. It yields the protein CASSSGQAMADTQYF.

V usage is TRBV28 and J usage is TRBJ1-1, with D possibly matching TRBD1 (6 bases). V gave up 5 bases and J gave up 11 bases, with 18 bases separating them. This CDR3 has 13 amino acids. Per germline, CDR1 MDHEN and CDR2 SYDVKM. CDR3 coding DNA: TGTGCCAGCAGTCTTACAGGGCATGAGTCGGCTTTCTTT. The encoded protein is CASSLTGHESAFF.

The rearrangement uses TRBV7-9 and TRBJ1-1, with D unclear. Germline loops: CDR1 SEHNR, CDR2 FQNEAQ (reference sequence). The CDR3 has 12 residues. The V end lost 8 bases, the J end lost 2 bases, and 9 bases lay between the germline ends. Here the CDR3 reads CASSWANTEAFF. The DNA for the CDR3 is TGTGCCAGCTCTTGGGCTAACACTGAAGCTTTCTTT.

The table lists this clone with a count of one. The chain carries TRBV2 and TRBJ2-2, with 10 bases matching TRBD1. J was trimmed by 4 bases and V by 6 bases; bases with no gene match: 8. The CDR3 runs 16 residues. Germline loops: CDR1 SNHLY, CDR2 FYNNEI. The CDR3 DNA sequence: TGTGCCAGCAGCCTTCTCGGGACAGGGGTCACCGGGGAGCTGTTTTTT. The encoded protein is CASSLLGTGVTGELFF.

This clone was detected once. A junction boundary mismatches the germline segment, possibly from a read error. This chain connects TRBV5-3 to TRBJ2-3, with D unresolved. TRBV5-3 is filed as an ORF, its function uncertain. There are 10 residues in the CDR3. The CDR3, as DNA: TGTGCCAGAAGTTTGGTTCCGTACGCGTTT. Amino acids: CARSLVPYAF.

The V call is TRBV28, the J call TRBJ2-7, with TRBD2 matching 7 bases. Germline-derived CDR1 and CDR2 are MDHEN and SYDVKM. V trimming: 5 bases; J trimming: 0 bases; junction bases outside the gene matches: 7. The CDR3 has 15 residues. The CDR3 sequence: CASSSSGRSSYEQYF. DNA of the CDR3: TGTGCCAGCAGTAGTAGCGGGCGGAGCTCCTACGAGCAGTACTTC.

The rearrangement links TRBV7-9 to TRBJ2-7; 8 bases fit TRBD1. Germline V lookup: CDR1 SEHNR, CDR2 FQNEAQ (reference sequence). V trimming: 5 bases; J trimming: 2 bases; junction bases outside the gene matches: 5. The CDR3 spans 14 residues. The CDR3 sequence: CASSRQGIAYEQYF. CDR3 DNA: TGTGCCAGCAGCCGACAGGGGATCGCCTACGAGCAGTACTTC.

This clone was seen more than once but under ten times. The rearrangement links TRBV7-6 to TRBJ1-6; D remains unclear. CDR3 size: 14 residues. In germline, CDR1 is SGHVS, CDR2 FNYEAQ. Trimming left V 1 base short and J 9 bases short, with 10 bases between. Here the CDR3 DNA reads TGTGCCAGCAGCTTAGAGGTGGCGGGTTCACCCCTCCACTTT. This encodes CASSLEVAGSPLHF.

As regards this clone: The same CDR3 is also encoded by other DNA sequences in this sample. The CDR3 bases are TGTGCCAGCAGCCAAGGAGGGACTAGCGAAGAGACCCAGTACTTC. Translating it yields CASSQGGTSEETQYF. The rearrangement joins TRBV3-1 (or the pseudogene TRBV3-2) to TRBJ2-5, with TRBD2 matching 10 bases. CDR1 is LGHDT, CDR2 YNNKEL, per germline (reference sequence). Trimming removed 1 base from V and 3 bases from J; junction bases left unmatched: 2. The CDR3 runs 15 residues.

This clone appeared a single time. V gene TRBV11-2 combines with J gene TRBJ2-3; 7 positions agree with TRBD2. Trimming cost V 5 bases and J 2 bases; bases outside gene matches: 4. This CDR3 region has 14 residues. The V gene's germline CDR1 is SGHAT and CDR2 FQNNGV. The CDR3, as DNA: TGTGCCAGCAGCCAGACTAGCCACACAGATACGCAGTATTTT. Its protein product is CASSQTSHTDTQYF.